This T cell receptor (beta chain) was captured in a study of T cell repertoires in cytomegalovirus infection (dated by TCRdb to between 2018 and 2021). For the wider study: Donor HLA type was relevant to the analysis, because carriage of CMV infection together with the matching HLA type was indicated by public TCR beta signatures.

This clonotype was counted at least ten times. Its antigen is unknown. No much larger clone is present one base from it, and per-base qualities are unavailable. What the research found in general, with its limitations: The ex vivo response was dominated by HLA-C-restricted CMV-specific TCR beta clonotypes, which also provided the single most frequent clonotype in two of eight donors. In both this cohort and an independent roughly 350-donor cohort, the cumulative frequency of public TCR beta family members distinguished carriers of CMV infection plus the relevant HLA type.

The sequencer listed for this sample is Illumina HiSeq 1500. Using fastp at Q25 and MiXCR, TCRdb reprocessed the public reads and kept productive beta chains. When rows share a CDR3 protein, they turn into one entry using the most common DNA and genes. Within this sample are 630,000 or so distinct CDR3 sequences, with roughly 26% of them counted one time only. The biggest ten clones account for 6.5% to 10% of the sample. The source of this sequence is a human donor in good health (CMV status not recorded). Some clones in this sample may be carry-over from other donors' samples. Sequenced: CD8+ T cells from PBMCs.

CDR3 sequence: CASSLPEGTDTEAFF. In nucleotides, the sequence is TGTGCCAGCAGTTTACCGGAAGGAACGGACACTGAAGCTTTCTTT. The rearrangement joined TRBV28 to TRBJ1-1, with the D gene not confidently named. Relative to germline, V is 2 bases shorter and J is 3 bases shorter, with 13 bases between their ends. The CDR3 measures 15 amino acids from cysteine to phenylalanine. The read is trimmed to its CDR3 DNA, 45 bases read in frame from base 1. From a lookup of the germline V gene, CDR1 and CDR2 are MDHEN and SYDVKM.